Listed below are T cell receptor beta chains from one sample, sequenced in a study of blood T cell repertoires in COVID-19. Sequenced by immunoSEQ multiplex PCR; TCRdb stores in-frame clones only, minus some. The sample includes some 56,000 clones, approximately 90% of them seen just once. Material for sequencing was peripheral blood. These receptor sequences come from a woman aged 55-75 years with COVID-19, enrolled during active disease. The CDR3 runs from the conserved cysteine through the conserved F or W. A D gene is named only where the DNA matches it firmly. Where a row states a size, it is once, few, many or the class of an expanded clone; other rows omit it.

>TRBJ1-5|-|-|TRBV28
CASSGDTYQPQHF
TGTGCCAGCAGTGGGGACACTTATCAGCCCCAGCATTTT
>TRBJ2-3|-|-|TRBV4-1
CASSQDHGSSDTQYF
TGCGCCAGCAGCCAAGATCACGGGAGTTCAGATACGCAGTATTTT
>TRBJ1-1|-|TRBD1|TRBV10-3
CAIRDRDENTEAFF
TGTGCCATCAGGGACAGGGACGAGAACACTGAAGCTTTCTTT
>TRBJ2-1|once|TRBD2|TRBV19
CASSIGTSGGYNEQFF
TGTGCCAGTAGTATAGGGACTAGCGGGGGTTACAATGAGCAGTTCTTC
>TRBJ1-1|-|-|TRBV12-5
CASGLVLEESFF
TGTGCTAGTGGTTTGGTACTGGAGGAGTCTTTCTTT
>TRBJ1-2|-|-|TRBV12-3/TRBV12-4
CASSSFYGYTF
TGTGCCAGCAGTTCCTTTTATGGCTACACCTTC
>TRBJ2-5|-|TRBD2|TRBV6-5
CASSYPAGGGTQYF
TGTGCCAGCAGTTACCCCGCCGGCGGGGGGACCCAGTACTTC
>TRBJ2-3|-|TRBD2|TRBV5-5
CASSPTGLAGSADTQYF
TGTGCCAGCAGCCCAACGGGACTAGCGGGATCAGCTGATACGCAGTATTTT
>TRBJ2-4|-|-|TRBV27
CASATGVVTKNIQYF
TGTGCCAGCGCCACCGGGGTGGTGACCAAAAACATTCAGTACTTC
>TRBJ1-1|-|-|TRBV6-5
CASRGHTEAFF
TGTGCCAGCAGGGGGCACACTGAAGCTTTCTTT
>TRBJ1-1|-|-|TRBV6-5
CASTRGDTEAFF
TGTGCCAGCACCAGGGGAGACACTGAAGCTTTCTTT
>TRBJ1-4|-|-|TRBV3-1/TRBV3-2
CASSQVGQGRHGEKLFF
TGTGCCAGCAGCCAAGTAGGGCAGGGCCGTCATGGGGAAAAACTGTTTTTT
>TRBJ1-5|few|TRBD1|TRBV2
CASQNRGRNQPQHF
TGTGCCAGCCAGAACAGGGGTCGCAATCAGCCCCAGCATTTT
>TRBJ1-1|-|-|TRBV28
CASAVRTGGTEAFF
TGTGCCAGCGCCGTCAGGACCGGAGGCACTGAAGCTTTCTTT
>TRBJ1-4|-|-|TRBV5-1
CASSLGLSTNEKLFF
TGCGCCAGCAGCTTGGGTCTGTCGACTAATGAAAAACTGTTTTTT
>TRBJ1-2|once|TRBD1|TRBV9
CASSGGQGFNYGYTF
TGTGCCAGCAGCGGGGGACAGGGGTTTAACTATGGCTACACCTTC
>TRBJ2-3|-|-|TRBV7-8
CASSYITGTDTQYF
TGTGCCAGCAGCTACATAACAGGGACAGATACGCAGTATTTT
>TRBJ2-5|-|TRBD1|TRBV14
CASSHTGQLRETQYF
TGTGCCAGCAGCCACACGGGACAGCTTAGAGAGACCCAGTACTTC
>TRBJ2-5|-|-|TRBV24-1
CATSDPRLPAGQETQYF
TGTGCCACCAGTGACCCCCGTCTCCCCGCGGGCCAAGAGACCCAGTACTTC
>TRBJ1-1|-|TRBD1|TRBV6-6
CASSRQGTEAFF
TGTGCCAGCAGCAGACAGGGGACTGAAGCTTTCTTT
>TRBJ1-4|-|-|TRBV28
CASSASGYLREKLFF
TGTGCCAGCAGTGCCTCAGGGTATCTACGGGAAAAACTGTTTTTT
>TRBJ2-7|-|-|TRBV7-2
CASSLWVGGMSGEQYF
TGTGCCAGCAGCTTATGGGTGGGAGGAATGTCGGGCGAGCAGTACTTC
>TRBJ2-1|-|TRBD2|TRBV7-8
CASSAMTSGSRGLNEQFF
TGTGCCAGCAGCGCAATGACTAGCGGGAGCAGGGGACTCAATGAGCAGTTCTTC
>TRBJ1-1|-|-|TRBV24-1
CATSDPATGTGTEAFF
TGTGCCACCAGTGACCCCGCGACAGGCACGGGCACTGAAGCTTTCTTT
>TRBJ2-7|-|-|TRBV3-1/TRBV3-2
CASSQVRQQPYEQYF
TGTGCCAGCAGCCAAGTTAGACAGCAACCCTACGAGCAGTACTTC
>TRBJ1-4|-|-|TRBV6-1
CASSEAPGMANEKLFF
TGTGCCAGCAGTGAAGCGCCGGGGATGGCTAATGAAAAACTGTTTTTT
>TRBJ2-1|once|TRBD2|TRBV5-1
CASSLAGGLRNEQFF
TGCGCCAGCAGCTTAGCGGGGGGTCTTAGGAATGAGCAGTTCTTC
>TRBJ1-1|-|-|TRBV19
CASSRQVATEAFF
TGTGCCAGTAGCCGACAGGTAGCCACTGAAGCTTTCTTT
>TRBJ1-1|-|-|TRBV28
CASRGRVTEAFF
TGTGCCAGCAGGGGGCGCGTCACTGAAGCTTTCTTT
>TRBJ2-7|-|TRBD1|TRBV30
CAWSVSPGQSSYEQYF
TGTGCCTGGAGTGTATCTCCGGGACAGAGCTCCTACGAGCAGTACTTC
>TRBJ1-4|-|-|TRBV30
CAWSGSNEKLFF
TGTGCCTGGAGTGGTAGTAATGAAAAACTGTTTTTT
>TRBJ2-7|-|-|TRBV11-2
CASSLVAGISYEQYF
TGTGCCAGCAGCTTAGTAGCAGGGATATCCTACGAGCAGTACTTC
>TRBJ1-1|-|-|TRBV6-5
CASKSVTEAFF
TGTGCCAGCAAATCCGTCACTGAAGCTTTCTTT
>TRBJ2-5|-|-|TRBV21-1
CASSPGTAFQETQYF
TGTGCCAGCAGCCCCGGGACAGCCTTTCAAGAGACCCAGTACTTC
>TRBJ2-1|-|TRBD2|TRBV7-9
CASSLEGSGRHEQFF
TGTGCCAGCAGCTTAGAAGGTAGCGGGAGACACGAGCAGTTCTTC
>TRBJ1-4|-|TRBD1|TRBV19
CASRTPGQGVEKLFF
TGTGCCAGTAGAACGCCGGGACAGGGAGTTGAAAAACTGTTTTTT
>TRBJ2-1|-|TRBD1|TRBV28
CASSSPGTASSSGEQFF
TGTGCCAGCAGTTCCCCCGGGACAGCCTCTAGTTCGGGTGAGCAGTTCTTC
>TRBJ2-3|-|-|TRBV2
CASSEAARADTQYF
TGTGCCAGCAGTGAAGCCGCGAGAGCAGATACGCAGTATTTT
>TRBJ2-1|few|TRBD2|TRBV7-9
CASSQGLAGGEQFF
TGTGCCAGCAGCCAGGGACTAGCGGGAGGTGAGCAGTTCTTC
>TRBJ1-6|-|-|TRBV28
CASSSRTQYNSPLHF
TGTGCCAGCAGTTCTAGAACTCAATATAATTCACCCCTCCACTTT
>TRBJ2-1|-|TRBD2|TRBV10-3
CAISEFQAGTSGGYEQFF
TGTGCCATCAGTGAGTTTCAGGCCGGGACTAGCGGAGGGTATGAGCAGTTCTTC
>TRBJ2-5|few|TRBD1|TRBV7-9
CASSWGQGIWETQYF
TGTGCCAGCAGCTGGGGACAGGGAATCTGGGAGACCCAGTACTTC
>TRBJ2-1|once|TRBD1|TRBV12-3/TRBV12-4
CATARTGWREQFF
TGTGCCACCGCCCGGACAGGCTGGCGCGAGCAGTTCTTC
>TRBJ1-2|once|-|TRBV2
CASSDPGLNDGYTF
TGTGCCAGCAGTGATCCAGGCTTAAACGATGGCTACACCTTC
>TRBJ2-1|-|TRBD1|TRBV5-1
CASSRGQGERLNEQFF
TGCGCCAGCAGCAGGGGACAGGGGGAGCGTCTCAATGAGCAGTTCTTC